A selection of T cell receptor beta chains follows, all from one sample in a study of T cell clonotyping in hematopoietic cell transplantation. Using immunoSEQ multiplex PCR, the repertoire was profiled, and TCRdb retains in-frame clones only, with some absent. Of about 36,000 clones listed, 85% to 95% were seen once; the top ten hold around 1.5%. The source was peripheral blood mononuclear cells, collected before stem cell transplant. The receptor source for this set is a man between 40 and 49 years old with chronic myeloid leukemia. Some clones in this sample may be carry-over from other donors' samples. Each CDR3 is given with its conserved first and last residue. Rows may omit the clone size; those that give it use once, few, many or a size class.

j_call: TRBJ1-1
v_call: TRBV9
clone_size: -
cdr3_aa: CASSVGGATEAFF

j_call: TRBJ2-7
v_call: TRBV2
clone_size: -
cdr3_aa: CASADRQGTGEQYF

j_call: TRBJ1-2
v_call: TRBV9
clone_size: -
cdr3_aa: CASSVGSEILYGYTF

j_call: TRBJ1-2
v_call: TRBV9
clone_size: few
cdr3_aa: CASSGRTADGYTF

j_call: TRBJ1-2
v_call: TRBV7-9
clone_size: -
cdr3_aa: CASRPWTGQVYGYTF

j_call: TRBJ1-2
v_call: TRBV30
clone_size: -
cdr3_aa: CAWSSGDYGYTF

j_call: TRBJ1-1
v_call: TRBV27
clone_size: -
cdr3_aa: CASSPGQGRATEAFF

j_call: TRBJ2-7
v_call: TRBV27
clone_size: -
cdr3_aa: CASSLTVREHYYEQYF

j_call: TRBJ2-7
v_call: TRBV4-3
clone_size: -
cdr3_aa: CASSQVRGGLAGQGEQYF

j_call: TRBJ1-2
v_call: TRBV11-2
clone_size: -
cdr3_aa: CASSFFNYVTDSNYGYTF